The 17 T cell receptor beta chains given below trace back to one sample, sequenced in a study of PD-1 blockade in mismatch repair-deficient tumors. Sequencing used immunoSEQ multiplex PCR; TCRdb keeps in-frame clones, though not all of them. Here the sample spans 90,000 to 120,000 clones, approximately 80% being singletons. The sequencing here drew on peripheral blood, taken less than 37 weeks after starting pembrolizumab. The receptors here all came from an adult with mismatch repair-deficient cancer.

The J gene is TRBJ1-4, the V gene TRBV6-1; no clear D gene. The germline gives CDR1 MNHNS, CDR2 SASEGT. Trimming took 1 base from V and 8 from J, leaving 17 bases between them. The CDR3 sequence is 16 residues long. The CDR3 is CASSEGLLIWEEKLFF. CDR3 DNA: TGTGCCAGCAGTGAAGGTCTCCTAATATGGGAAGAAAAACTGTTTTTT.

This chain connects TRBV10-2 to TRBJ1-5; D might be TRBD1 (5 bases). Germline loops: CDR1 WSHSY, CDR2 SAAADI. V was clipped by 3 bases and J by 1 base, with 10 bases between them. The CDR3 covers 15 residues. The CDR3 protein is CASSETRGSNQPQHF. The DNA of the CDR3 is TGCGCCAGCAGTGAAACTCGGGGGAGCAATCAGCCCCAGCATTTT.

V and J are TRBV27 and TRBJ2-1, with 13 bases aligning to TRBD2. The CDR3 length is 16 residues. Germline V gene lookup returns CDR1 MNHEY and CDR2 SMNVEV (reference sequence). Unmatched junction bases numbered 7, after V lost 5 bases and J lost 6 bases. The DNA for the CDR3 is TGTGCCAGCAGTCCAGGACTAGCGGGAGATAGCAATGAGCAGTTCTTC. Protein: CASSPGLAGDSNEQFF.

The chain employs TRBV30 and TRBJ1-2; 8 positions match TRBD1. The V gene end was trimmed by 8 bases and the J gene end by 8 bases; junction bases not matched to a gene: 19. The germline V gene has CDR1 GTSNPN and CDR2 SVGIG (reference sequence). This CDR3 comprises 15 residues. Here the CDR3 DNA reads TGTGCCGGGACCGGGACAGGCGCTTCTAGAAAAGGCTACACCTTC. This encodes CAGTGTGASRKGYTF.

This chain joins TRBV7-9 and TRBJ1-1, with 7 bases lining up with TRBD1. Germline V gene lookup returns CDR1 SEHNR and CDR2 FQNEAQ (reference sequence). This CDR3 is 16 amino acids long. V lost 0 bases and J lost 0; bases outside the gene matches: 4. For the CDR3, the DNA is TGTGCCAGCAGCTTAGCCCCGGGACAGATGAACACTGAAGCTTTCTTT. It is translated as CASSLAPGQMNTEAFF.

J is TRBJ1-2 and V is TRBV11-2; 10 bases line up with TRBD1. This CDR3 region has 17 residues. The J segment lost 1 base and the V segment lost 6 bases, leaving 11 bases of the junction unmatched. Germline V gene lookup returns CDR1 SGHAT and CDR2 FQNNGV. In DNA form, the CDR3 reads TGTGCCAGCAGACGAGACAGGGGGCGAACTTTTAACTATGGCTACACCTTC. Translated, it gives CASRRDRGRTFNYGYTF.

The genes are TRBV10-3 and TRBJ2-5, with TRBD2 as a possible D gene (5 bases). V was cut by 2 bases and J by 3 bases, with 10 bases left in between. The CDR3 covers 14 residues. The germline CDR1 and CDR2 sequences are ENHRY and SYGVKD. CDR3 in amino acids: CAISEPGFEETQYF. The CDR3 DNA is TGTGCCATCAGTGAGCCGGGATTCGAAGAGACCCAGTACTTC.

This chain joins TRBV29-1 and TRBJ2-4; D possibly corresponds to TRBD1 (6 bases). Germline V gene data show CDR1 as SQVTM and CDR2 as ANQGSEA. The ends were cut back, 7 bases at V and 3 bases at J, with 16 bases in the middle. The CDR3 has 14 amino acids. This CDR3 reads CSASTGYDKNIQYF. The CDR3 DNA reads TGCAGCGCCTCAACAGGGTATGACAAAAACATTCAGTACTTC.

The rearrangement links TRBV4-3 to TRBJ2-6; D assignment may be TRBD1 or TRBD2 (5 bases each). Germline V CDR1 and CDR2: LGHNA, YSLEER. V dropped 0 bases and J dropped 12 bases, with 12 bases sitting between them. This CDR3 is 14 amino acids long. CDR3 sequence (DNA): TGCGCCAGCAGCCAAGAGGGGCTCGCGGGCGTCCTGACTTTC. Its translation: CASSQEGLAGVLTF.

This clone was recorded once. The V and J genes are TRBV28 and TRBJ2-2; weak D call: TRBD1 (6 bases). CDR1 is MDHEN and CDR2 is SYDVKM in the germline V gene. There are 16 residues in the CDR3. Trimming removed 2 bases at V and 5 bases at J, with 15 bases between. The CDR3 bases are TGTGCCAGCAGTTTAGGGGCAGGGGTTTGGACCGGGGAGCTGTTTTTT. This translates into CASSLGAGVWTGELFF.

This clone was recorded a few times. V is TRBV11-1 and J is TRBJ2-7, with D possibly called TRBD1 or TRBD2 (5 bases each). The germline V and J ends were trimmed by 3 bases and 5 bases, with 14 bases remaining between them. From germline, CDR1 is SGHAT and CDR2 FQDESV (reference sequence). The CDR3 runs 14 residues. The CDR3 DNA follows: TGTGCCAGCAGCTTCGCAGGGAGAGGCGACGAGCAGTACTTC. It yields the protein CASSFAGRGDEQYF.

The CDR3 sequence: CASSLRLAGTQETQYF. DNA of the CDR3: TGTGCCAGCAGTTTGAGACTAGCGGGCACCCAAGAGACCCAGTACTTC. The chain combines TRBV5-6 with TRBJ2-5, with TRBD2 identical over 10 bases. Germline assignment: CDR1 SGHDT and CDR2 YYEEEE. The CDR3 is 16 residues long. With 5 bases clipped from V and 1 base from J, the junction kept 8 bases outside the gene matches.

The genes are TRBV10-3 and TRBJ1-1; 8 nucleotides line up with TRBD1. Germline CDR1 and CDR2: ENHRY and SYGVKD. The CDR3 has 14 amino acids. Losses at the gene ends were 6 bases for V and 4 bases for J; bases not matched to a gene: 7. This CDR3 reads CAIRDTGGRTEAFF. The CDR3 nucleotides are TGTGCCATCAGAGATACAGGGGGTCGCACTGAAGCTTTCTTT.

The chain couples TRBV9 to TRBJ2-2; D not certain. The CDR3 runs 13 residues. Germline CDR1 SGDLS, CDR2 YYNGEE. V lost 1 base and J 6 bases, leaving 7 bases between the germline ends. CDR3 coding DNA: TGTGCCAGCAGCGTATCTCCGTCCGGGGAGCTGTTTTTT. It encodes CASSVSPSGELFF.

The gene calls are TRBV19 and TRBJ2-6; no clear D gene. The germline V and J ends were trimmed by 3 bases and 12 bases, with 9 bases remaining between them. Germline lookup yields CDR1 LNHDA and CDR2 SQIVND (reference sequence). The CDR3 has 12 amino acids. This chain's CDR3 is CASSIPPGVLTF. The CDR3 DNA is TGTGCCAGTAGTATCCCACCCGGCGTCCTGACTTTC.

This rearrangement joins TRBV5-1 to TRBJ2-7, with 10 bases lining up with TRBD2. The germline gives CDR1 SGHRS, CDR2 YFSETQ. V was clipped by 0 bases and J by 5 bases; unmatched bases: 2. The CDR3 runs to 14 residues. CDR3 in DNA: TGCGCCAGCAGCTTGGCCCTAGCGGGAGACGAGCAGTACTTC. It encodes CASSLALAGDEQYF.

This clone was counted once. The chain recombines TRBV29-1 with TRBJ1-2; 9 bases are a match to TRBD1. Germline V gives CDR1 SQVTM, CDR2 ANQGSEA. The V and J ends lost 5 bases and 5 bases, in that order; junction bases with no gene match: 12. The CDR3 consists of 15 residues. CDR3 nucleotides: TGCAGCGTTACCTACCCTGACAGGGGGGGGTATGGCTACACCTTC. It specifies CSVTYPDRGGYGYTF.